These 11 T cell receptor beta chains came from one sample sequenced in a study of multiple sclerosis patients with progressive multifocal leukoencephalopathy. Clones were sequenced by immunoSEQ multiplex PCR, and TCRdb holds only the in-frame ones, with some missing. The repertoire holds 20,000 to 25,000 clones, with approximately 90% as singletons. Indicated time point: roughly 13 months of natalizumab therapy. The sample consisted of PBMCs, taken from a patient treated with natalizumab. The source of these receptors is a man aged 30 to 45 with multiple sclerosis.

DNA for the CDR3: TGTGCCAGCAGTTCCCGCCTGGCTAGCGGGAACCGAGGTGGAACAGATACGCAGTATTTT. Protein sequence: CASSSRLASGNRGGTDTQYF. This chain connects TRBV27 to TRBJ2-3; 9 positions agree with TRBD2. CDR1 and CDR2 (germline): MNHEY, SMNVEV (reference sequence). The CDR3 spans 20 residues. With 4 bases clipped from V and 3 bases from J, the junction kept 20 bases outside the gene matches.

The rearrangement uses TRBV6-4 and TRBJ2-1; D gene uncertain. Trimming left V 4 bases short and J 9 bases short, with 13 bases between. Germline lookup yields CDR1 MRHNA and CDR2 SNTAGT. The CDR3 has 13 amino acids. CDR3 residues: CASSGQPFTEQFF. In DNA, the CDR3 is TGTGCCAGCAGTGGGCAACCGTTCACTGAGCAGTTCTTC.

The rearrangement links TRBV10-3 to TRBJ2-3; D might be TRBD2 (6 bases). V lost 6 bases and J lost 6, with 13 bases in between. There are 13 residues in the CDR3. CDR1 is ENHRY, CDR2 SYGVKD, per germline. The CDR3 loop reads CAISYGTGDTQYF. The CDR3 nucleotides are TGTGCCATCAGCTACGGGACTGGGGATACGCAGTATTTT.

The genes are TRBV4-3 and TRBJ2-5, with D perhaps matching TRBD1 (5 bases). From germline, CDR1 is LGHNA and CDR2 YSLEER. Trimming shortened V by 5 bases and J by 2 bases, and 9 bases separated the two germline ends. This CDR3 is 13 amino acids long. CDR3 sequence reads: CASSAQVQETQYF. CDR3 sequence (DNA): TGCGCCAGCAGCGCACAGGTGCAAGAGACCCAGTACTTC.

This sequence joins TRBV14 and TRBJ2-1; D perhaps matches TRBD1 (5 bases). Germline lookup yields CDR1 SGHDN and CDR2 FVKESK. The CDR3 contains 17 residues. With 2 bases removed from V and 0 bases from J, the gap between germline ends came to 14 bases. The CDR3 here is CASSQRTGLSSYNEQFF. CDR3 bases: TGTGCCAGCAGCCAAAGAACAGGTCTTAGCTCCTACAATGAGCAGTTCTTC.

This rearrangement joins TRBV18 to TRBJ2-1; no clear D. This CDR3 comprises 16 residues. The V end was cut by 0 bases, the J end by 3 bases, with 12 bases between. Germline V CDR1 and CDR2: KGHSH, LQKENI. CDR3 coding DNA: TGTGCCAGCTCACCACCTCAACGGAAAAACTACAATGAGCAGTTCTTC. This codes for CASSPPQRKNYNEQFF.

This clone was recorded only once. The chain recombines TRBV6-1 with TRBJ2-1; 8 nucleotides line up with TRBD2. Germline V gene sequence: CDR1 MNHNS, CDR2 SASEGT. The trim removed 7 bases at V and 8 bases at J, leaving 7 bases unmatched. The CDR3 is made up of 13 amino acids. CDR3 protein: CASTAGGSDEQFF. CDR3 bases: TGTGCCAGCACTGCGGGAGGAAGCGATGAGCAGTTCTTC.

The CDR3 region is CSVDPRVADRNEQFF. The DNA of the CDR3 is TGCAGCGTTGACCCACGGGTAGCGGACCGAAATGAGCAGTTCTTC. The chain recombines TRBV29-1 with TRBJ2-1, with a possible D match to TRBD2 (6 bases). V shed 3 bases and J shed 7 bases, with 19 bases lying between them. The germline gives CDR1 SQVTM, CDR2 ANQGSEA. This CDR3 has 15 residues.

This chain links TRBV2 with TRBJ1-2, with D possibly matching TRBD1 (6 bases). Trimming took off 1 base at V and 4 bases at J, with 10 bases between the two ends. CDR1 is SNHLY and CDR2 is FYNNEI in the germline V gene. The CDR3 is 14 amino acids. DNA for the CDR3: TGTGCCAGCAGTGAAGGGGGCAGGGGCTATGGCTACACCTTC. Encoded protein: CASSEGGRGYGYTF.

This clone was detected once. DNA for the CDR3: TGTGCCAGCAGCTTGACGACAGGGTCGGATACGCAGTATTTT. Amino acid sequence: CASSLTTGSDTQYF. The rearrangement links TRBV7-3 to TRBJ2-3; 7 nucleotides line up with TRBD1. Germline values: CDR1 SGHTA, CDR2 FQGTGA. The CDR3 length is 14 residues. The ends lost 3 bases at V and 6 bases at J; junction bases unmatched: 6.

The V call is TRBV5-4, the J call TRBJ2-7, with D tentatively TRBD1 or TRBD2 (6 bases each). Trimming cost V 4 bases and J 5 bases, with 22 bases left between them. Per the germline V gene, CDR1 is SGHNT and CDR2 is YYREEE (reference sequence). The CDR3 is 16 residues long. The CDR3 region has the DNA TGTGCCAGCAGCGACGGGACACGGGGGATCCCCGACGAGCAGTACGTC. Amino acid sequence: CASSDGTRGIPDEQYV.